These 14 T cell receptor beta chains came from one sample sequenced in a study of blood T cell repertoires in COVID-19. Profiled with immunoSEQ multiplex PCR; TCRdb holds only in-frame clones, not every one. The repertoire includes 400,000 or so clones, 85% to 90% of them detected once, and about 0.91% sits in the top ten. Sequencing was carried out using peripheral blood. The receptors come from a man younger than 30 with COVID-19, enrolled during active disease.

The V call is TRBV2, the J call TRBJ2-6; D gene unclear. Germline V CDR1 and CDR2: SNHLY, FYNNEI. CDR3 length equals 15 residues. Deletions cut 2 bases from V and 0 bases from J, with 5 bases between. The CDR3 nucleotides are TGTGCCAGCAGTGAATTCAGCTCTGGGGCCAACGTCCTGACTTTC. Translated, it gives CASSEFSSGANVLTF.

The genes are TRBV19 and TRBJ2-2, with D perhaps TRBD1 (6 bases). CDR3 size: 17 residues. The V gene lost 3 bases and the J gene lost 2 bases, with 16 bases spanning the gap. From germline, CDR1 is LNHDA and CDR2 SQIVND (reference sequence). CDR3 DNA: TGTGCCAGTAGTATCAGGGGTTCGACGGTAAACACCGGGGAGCTGTTTTTT. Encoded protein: CASSIRGSTVNTGELFF.

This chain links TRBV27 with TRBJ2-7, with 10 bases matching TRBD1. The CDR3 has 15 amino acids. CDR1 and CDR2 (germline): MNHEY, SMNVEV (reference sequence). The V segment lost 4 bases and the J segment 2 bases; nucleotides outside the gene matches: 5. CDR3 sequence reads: CASSWDRGSTYEQYF. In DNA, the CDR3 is TGTGCCAGCAGTTGGGACAGGGGTTCGACCTACGAGCAGTACTTC.

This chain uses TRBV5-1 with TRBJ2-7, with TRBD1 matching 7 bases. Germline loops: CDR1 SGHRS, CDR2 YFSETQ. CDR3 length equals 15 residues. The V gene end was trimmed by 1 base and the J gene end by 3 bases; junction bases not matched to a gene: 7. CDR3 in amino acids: CASSLYPGQIYEQYF. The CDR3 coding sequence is TGCGCCAGCAGCTTGTACCCGGGACAGATCTACGAGCAGTACTTC.

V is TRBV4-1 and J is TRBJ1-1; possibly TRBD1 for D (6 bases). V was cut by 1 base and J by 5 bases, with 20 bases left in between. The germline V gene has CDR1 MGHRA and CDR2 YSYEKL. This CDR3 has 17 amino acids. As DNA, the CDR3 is TGCGCCAGCAGCCAAGTAGTCAGAAAACAGGGCGGAACTGAAGCTTTCTTT. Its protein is CASSQVVRKQGGTEAFF.

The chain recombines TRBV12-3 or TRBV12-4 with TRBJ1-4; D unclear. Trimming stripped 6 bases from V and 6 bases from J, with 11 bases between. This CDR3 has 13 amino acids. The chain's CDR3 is CASRPGSHEKLFF. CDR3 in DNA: TGTGCCAGCAGACCCGGGAGCCATGAAAAACTGTTTTTT.

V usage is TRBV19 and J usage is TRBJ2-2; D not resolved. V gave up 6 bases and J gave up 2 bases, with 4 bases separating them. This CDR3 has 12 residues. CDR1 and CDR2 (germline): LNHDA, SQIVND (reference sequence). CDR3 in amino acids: CASRANTGELFF. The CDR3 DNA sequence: TGTGCCAGTAGAGCTAACACCGGGGAGCTGTTTTTT.

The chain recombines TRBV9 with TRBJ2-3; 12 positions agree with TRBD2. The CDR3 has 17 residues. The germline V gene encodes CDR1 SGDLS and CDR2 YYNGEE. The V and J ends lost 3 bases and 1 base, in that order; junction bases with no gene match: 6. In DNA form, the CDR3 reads TGTGCCAGCAGCGCGACTAGCGGGAGTTTGGGCACAGATACGCAGTATTTT. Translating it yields CASSATSGSLGTDTQYF.

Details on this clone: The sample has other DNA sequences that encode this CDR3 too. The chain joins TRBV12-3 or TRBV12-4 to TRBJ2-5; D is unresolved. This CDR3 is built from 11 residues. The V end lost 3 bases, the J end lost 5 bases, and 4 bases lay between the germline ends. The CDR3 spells CASSLRETQYF. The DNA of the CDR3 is TGTGCCAGCAGTTTGCGGGAGACCCAGTACTTC.

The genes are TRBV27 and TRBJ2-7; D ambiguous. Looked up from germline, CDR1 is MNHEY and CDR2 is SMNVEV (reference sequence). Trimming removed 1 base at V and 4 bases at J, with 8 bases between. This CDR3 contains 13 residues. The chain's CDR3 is CASSLFSRYEQYF. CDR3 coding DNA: TGTGCCAGCAGTTTATTCTCCAGGTACGAGCAGTACTTC.

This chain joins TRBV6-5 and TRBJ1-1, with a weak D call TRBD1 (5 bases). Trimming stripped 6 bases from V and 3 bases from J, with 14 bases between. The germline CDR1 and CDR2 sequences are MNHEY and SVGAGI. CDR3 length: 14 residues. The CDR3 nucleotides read TGTGCCAGCAGGACCAGCCCGGGGGACACTGAAGCTTTCTTT. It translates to CASRTSPGDTEAFF.

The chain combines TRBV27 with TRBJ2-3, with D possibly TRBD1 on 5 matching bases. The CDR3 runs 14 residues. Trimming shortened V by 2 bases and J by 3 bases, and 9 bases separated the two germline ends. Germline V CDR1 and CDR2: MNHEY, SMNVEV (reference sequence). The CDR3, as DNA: TGTGCCAGCAGTTTAGCTCAGGGAACAGATACGCAGTATTTT. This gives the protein CASSLAQGTDTQYF.

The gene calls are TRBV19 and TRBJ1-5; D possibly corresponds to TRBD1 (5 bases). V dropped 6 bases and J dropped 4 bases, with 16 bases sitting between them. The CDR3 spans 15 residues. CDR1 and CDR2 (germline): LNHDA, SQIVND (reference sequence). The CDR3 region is CASSKGGRTNQPQHF. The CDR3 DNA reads TGTGCCAGTAGCAAAGGCGGCAGGACAAATCAGCCCCAGCATTTT.

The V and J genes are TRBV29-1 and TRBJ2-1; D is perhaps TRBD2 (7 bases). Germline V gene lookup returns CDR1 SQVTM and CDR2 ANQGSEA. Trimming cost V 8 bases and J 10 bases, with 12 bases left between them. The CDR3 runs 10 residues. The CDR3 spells CSRGGGEQFF. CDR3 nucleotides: TGCAGCCGAGGGGGGGGCGAGCAGTTCTTC.